This is a list of T cell receptor beta chains from one sample in a study of cytomegalovirus exposure and HLA in healthy donors. Clones were sequenced by immunoSEQ multiplex PCR, and TCRdb holds only the in-frame ones, with some missing. Altogether around 150,000 clones are present, over 70% being singletons, with the ten largest covering around 14%. Input material: PBMCs. The receptors come from a woman aged 40 to 50 in good health and CMV-seronegative. Both conserved end residues are part of each CDR3. Each record gives: D gene, clone size, V gene, J gene, CDR3 DNA, CDR3 protein. The D gene is left open where the match is weak. Some rows have no size entry. The others give once, few or many, or a class for an expanded clone.

TRBD1	NA	TRBV2	TRBJ1-3	TGTGCCAGCACCCGGGACAGGGGAAGAAACACCATATATTTT	CASTRDRGRNTIYF
TRBD1	NA	TRBV5-4	TRBJ1-4	TGTGCCAGCAGCTTGGACAGGGGGCATGAAAAACTGTTTTTT	CASSLDRGHEKLFF
TRBD2	NA	TRBV11-3	TRBJ2-2	TGTGCCAGCACCCGTAGCGGGGGGTCCGGGGAGCTGTTTTTT	CASTRSGGSGELFF
TRBD1	few	TRBV5-1	TRBJ1-5	TGCGCCAGCAGCGAGGGACAGCCGAATCAGCCCCAGCATTTT	CASSEGQPNQPQHF
NA	NA	TRBV10-3	TRBJ2-7	TGTGCCATCAGTGAGTTAACGACAGACCACTACGAGCAGTACTTC	CAISELTTDHYEQYF
NA	NA	TRBV7-9	TRBJ1-4	TGTTCCAGCAGCGAGAGTACAACTAATGAAAAACTGTTTTTT	CSSSESTTNEKLFF
TRBD2	once	TRBV28	TRBJ2-3	TGTGCCAGCAGTCTCCAGCGGGGTTCTCGCACAGATACGCAGTATTTT	CASSLQRGSRTDTQYF
NA	few	TRBV5-1	TRBJ2-7	TGCGCCAGTCAACAGGGAAGCGCGGGCGAGCAGTACTTC	CASQQGSAGEQYF
NA	NA	TRBV2	TRBJ1-1	TGTGCCAGCAGTGTTGTATCCGCCAGGGTCTTGGGCACTGAAGCTTTCTTT	CASSVVSARVLGTEAFF
NA	few	TRBV6-1	TRBJ2-7	TGTGCCAGCAGTGAGGGGGTGGGGGCCGACGAGCAGTACTTC	CASSEGVGADEQYF
TRBD2	few	TRBV18	TRBJ2-7	TGTGCCAGCTCACCAGGGACTAGCACCTACGAGCAGTACTTC	CASSPGTSTYEQYF
TRBD2	NA	TRBV19	TRBJ2-1	TGTGCCAGTAGTATCAGAGCGGGAGGGTACAATGAGCAGTTCTTC	CASSIRAGGYNEQFF
NA	NA	TRBV13	TRBJ2-5	TGTGCCAGCAGCCATCAGACCGACCAGGTGGAGACCCAGTACTTC	CASSHQTDQVETQYF
NA	NA	TRBV19	TRBJ2-2	TGTGCCAGCAAAGGACAATTGAACACCGGGGAGCTGTTTTTT	CASKGQLNTGELFF
NA	NA	TRBV19	TRBJ2-7	TGTGCCGCCACAGGGTGGCCGACGGGAGAGCAGTACTTC	CAATGWPTGEQYF
TRBD1	NA	TRBV7-6	TRBJ2-3	TGTGCCAGCAGCAATCGACAGGGCGTTTTTGATACGCAGTATTTT	CASSNRQGVFDTQYF
NA	NA	TRBV7-3	TRBJ2-3	TGTGCCAGCAGCTTAACTTCTTGGGCCGATCCGCAGTATTTT	CASSLTSWADPQYF
NA	NA	TRBV7-3	TRBJ2-2	TGTGCCAGCAGCCCCCCCGGGGGCGGGGAGCTGTTTTTT	CASSPPGGGELFF
TRBD2	NA	TRBV25-1	TRBJ2-3	TGTGCCAGCAGTGACCTCTTAGCGGGGGGGATCACAGATACGCAGTATTTT	CASSDLLAGGITDTQYF
NA	NA	TRBV7-9	TRBJ2-7	TGTTCCAGCAGCTTTTCTTCCTACGAGCAGTACTTC	CSSSFSSYEQYF
TRBD2	NA	TRBV30	TRBJ2-5	TGTGCCTGGAGTGTAGGGCTAGCGGGGGTGGAAGAGACCCAGTACTTC	CAWSVGLAGVEETQYF
NA	NA	TRBV6-1	TRBJ2-7	TGTGCCAGCAGGGAACAGGGCTACGAGCAGTACTTC	CASREQGYEQYF
NA	NA	TRBV6-6	TRBJ1-1	TGTGCCAGTGTCCAGAACACTGAAGCTTTCTTT	CASVQNTEAFF
TRBD2	NA	TRBV7-2	TRBJ2-5	TGTGCCAGCAGCTTAGGGACTAGCGGGAAGATAGGTGAGACCCAGTACTTC	CASSLGTSGKIGETQYF
TRBD1	NA	TRBV7-6	TRBJ2-1	TGTGCCAGCAGCTTCACCTCGGGACAGTACAATGAGCAGTTCTTC	CASSFTSGQYNEQFF
TRBD1	NA	TRBV11-3	TRBJ2-7	TGTGCCAGCAGCCCAGGACAGGGATTGGACGAGCAGTACTTC	CASSPGQGLDEQYF
TRBD2	NA	TRBV7-9	TRBJ2-3	TGTGCCAGCAGCTTAGCGCAAGCGGGGGCCACAGATACGCAGTATTTT	CASSLAQAGATDTQYF
NA	NA	TRBV29-1	TRBJ2-5	TGCAGCGTTGAATCCGGGGGGCATCAAGAGACCCAGTACTTC	CSVESGGHQETQYF
NA	NA	TRBV19	TRBJ1-1	TGTGCCAGTAGTCCTGGGAGGGGCACTGAAGCTTTCTTT	CASSPGRGTEAFF
NA	NA	TRBV28	TRBJ1-1	TGTGCCAGCAGTTTCCAGGGTAGTCAATTCACTGAAGCTTTCTTT	CASSFQGSQFTEAFF
NA	few	TRBV6-1	TRBJ1-2	TGTGCCAGCACCCTGGACACTAACTATGGCTACACCTTC	CASTLDTNYGYTF
TRBD1	NA	TRBV19	TRBJ2-7	TGTGCCAGTAGTAGGCTCGGACAGGGGAGGCACGAGCAGTACTTC	CASSRLGQGRHEQYF
TRBD2	NA	TRBV10-3	TRBJ2-1	TGTGCCATCGGGAGGGCGGACAATGAGCAGTTCTTC	CAIGRADNEQFF
TRBD2	NA	TRBV9	TRBJ2-2	TGTGCCAGCAGCAGGACTAGCGGGGGGAACACCGGGGAGCTGTTTTTT	CASSRTSGGNTGELFF
TRBD1	NA	TRBV19	TRBJ2-3	TGTGCCAGTAGTAGATCGGGACAGGGATATGATACGCAGTATTTT	CASSRSGQGYDTQYF
NA	few	TRBV5-1	TRBJ2-1	TGCGCCAGCAGCCCACCATCCGACAGAGTCTACAATGAGCAGTTCTTC	CASSPPSDRVYNEQFF